Below, 6 T cell receptor beta chains from the same sample are listed, as sequenced in a study of early T cells in non-severe SARS-CoV-2 infection. In TCRdb, the 5' RACE reads were re-called with MiXCR into one record per CDR3 protein. The table lists 75,000 to 80,000 distinct CDR3 sequences, about 10% of them singletons. The sequenced sample was whole blood, obtained at baseline. The receptors were sampled from an adult who was a healthcare worker with PCR-confirmed SARS-CoV-2 infection or an uninfected control (not recorded which).

At least ten counts were recorded for this clonotype. The rearrangement joins TRBV10-3 to TRBJ1-2, with TRBD1 as a possible D gene (5 bases). Germline V gene data show CDR1 as ENHRY and CDR2 as SYGVKD. Between the trimmed V and J ends, which lost 4 bases and 3 bases, there was a span of 9 bases. The CDR3 contains 13 residues. DNA for the CDR3: TGTGCCATCAGTGCCGGGACGGACTATGGCTACACCTTC. Its protein product is CAISAGTDYGYTF.

This clonotype occurred a few times. The chain is built from TRBV7-6 and TRBJ1-1; no clear D gene. CDR1 SGHVS and CDR2 FNYEAQ come from the germline V gene. The CDR3 runs 13 residues. V gave up 5 bases and J gave up 4 bases, with 11 bases separating them. The CDR3 sequence: CASSPSEGTEAFF. The DNA of the CDR3 is TGTGCCAGCAGCCCTTCAGAGGGCACTGAAGCTTTCTTT.

This clonotype was observed at least ten times. CDR3 nucleotides: TGTGCCAGCTCACCGGCGTTACTAGGGACAGGAAATTCACCCCTCCACTTT. Its translation is CASSPALLGTGNSPLHF. The chain couples TRBV18 to TRBJ1-6, with TRBD1 identical over 8 bases. The CDR3 runs to 17 residues. Germline CDR1 reads KGHSH; CDR2 reads LQKENI. V was pared by 3 bases and J by 7 bases, with 11 bases of the junction left unmatched.

Ten or more counts support this clonotype. The V gene is TRBV6-2 or TRBV6-3, the J gene TRBJ1-5; 9 bases are a match to TRBD1. CDR3 length equals 13 residues. With 5 bases clipped from V and 7 bases from J, the junction kept 3 bases outside the gene matches. CDR1 is MNHEY, CDR2 SVGEGT, per germline. The DNA of the CDR3 is TGTGCCAGCAGTCTCGGACAGGGGCAGCCCCAGCATTTT. The encoded protein is CASSLGQGQPQHF.

At least ten counts were recorded for this clonotype. The chain joins TRBV11-2 to TRBJ2-7; D not resolved. This CDR3 contains 11 residues. Trimming removed 3 bases from V and 4 bases from J, with 4 bases in between. The germline CDR1 and CDR2 sequences are SGHAT and FQNNGV. CDR3 residues: CASSFSYEQYF. The DNA of the CDR3 is TGTGCCAGCAGCTTTAGTTACGAGCAGTACTTC. Variable domain in full (rest from reference TRBV11-2 and TRBJ2-7): EAGVAQSPRYKIIEKRQSVAFWCNPISGHATLYWYQQILGQGPKLLIQFQNNGVVDDSQLPKDRFSAERLKGVDSTLKIQPAKLEDSAVYLCASSFSYEQYFGPGTRLTVT.

In this sample, this clonotype turned up many times. CDR3 amino acids: CASSSTGGVNTGELFF. In DNA form, the CDR3 reads TGTGCCAGCAGCTCGACAGGGGGAGTAAACACCGGGGAGCTGTTTTTT. J is TRBJ2-2 and V is TRBV7-8; the match to TRBD1 covers 9 bases. V shed 4 bases and J 2 bases; nucleotides not matched to a gene: 5. Germline CDR1 SGHVS, CDR2 FQNEAQ. The CDR3 contains 16 residues. Variable domain in full (rest from reference TRBV7-8 and TRBJ2-2): GAGVSQSPRYKVAKRGQDVALRCDPISGHVSLFWYQQALGQGPEFLTYFQNEAQLDKSGLPSDRFFAERPEGSVSTLKIQRTQQEDSAVYLCASSSTGGVNTGELFFGEGSRLTVL.